Each of the 27 T cell receptor beta chains below was sequenced from the same sample in a study of blood T cells in healthy people across ages. Together with a sample-barcoded 5' primer, a J-beta primer mix was included in a second PCR lasting about 7 to 12 cycles. MiXCR was run by TCRdb on the 5' RACE reads, yielding one entry per CDR3 protein. The data contain over a million distinct CDR3 sequences, almost 25% of them seen just once; the ten biggest clones take up 0.65% to 0.75%. The sample was also linked to a second study, of T cells of mothers and their children.

Sequences were obtained from blood. These receptors were obtained from a girl aged 2 to 9 in good health.

CDR3 DNA sequence: TGCAGTGCTAGAGATATTGCGTGGGATGAGCAGTTCTTC. Encoded protein: CSARDIAWDEQFF. The gene calls are TRBV20-1 and TRBJ2-5; the D is unclear. The J call could be wrong; TRBJ2-1 is a better fit for the DNA end. Germline CDR1 reads DFQATT; CDR2 reads SNEGSKA (reference sequence). This CDR3 is built from 13 residues.

This clonotype occurred a few times. The chain links TRBV6-1 to TRBJ2-5, with D maybe TRBD2 (5 bases). V was pared by 4 bases and J by 2 bases, with 11 bases between. CDR3 length: 14 amino acids. Germline assignment: CDR1 MNHNS and CDR2 SASEGT. The CDR3 nucleotides read TGTGCCAGCAGTGTATCGGGGTTGCAAGAGACCCAGTACTTC. It is translated as CASSVSGLQETQYF.

This clonotype has just a few counts. The J gene is TRBJ2-5, the V gene TRBV3-1; D gene unclear. TRBJ2-7 matches the DNA end more closely, so the J call is doubtful. This CDR3 comprises 14 residues. Germline V gene data show CDR1 as LGHDT and CDR2 as YNNKEL (reference sequence). As DNA, the CDR3 is TGTGCCAGCAGCCAAGTGGCCTTCCCCTACGAGCAGTACTTC. Translating gives CASSQVAFPYEQYF.

The V call is TRBV4-3, the J call TRBJ1-1; tentative D call: TRBD1 (5 bases). V was clipped by 0 bases and J by 8 bases, with 13 bases between them. CDR3 length: 14 residues. CDR1 is LGHNA and CDR2 is YSLEER in the germline V gene. As DNA, the CDR3 is TGCGCCAGCAGCCAAGATCTGGGACCGAGAGAAGCTTTCTTT. Translating gives CASSQDLGPREAFF.

This clonotype was observed a handful of times. J is TRBJ1-2 and V is TRBV4-1; 8 bases map to TRBD1. Germline V gene sequence: CDR1 MGHRA, CDR2 YSYEKL. Germline trimming cut 2 bases from V and 8 bases from J; bases unmatched to any gene: 10. The CDR3 has 15 amino acids. CDR3 coding DNA: TGCGCCAGCAGCCAAATAAGTCAGGGGGCGCGAGGCTACACCTTC. Its translation: CASSQISQGARGYTF.

The chain links TRBV7-2 to TRBJ2-5; D remains unclear. V dropped 1 base and J dropped 4 bases, with 7 bases sitting between them. From germline, CDR1 is SGHTA and CDR2 FQGNSA. This CDR3 is built from 13 residues. The CDR3 DNA sequence: TGTGCCAGCAGCTTAGACTACTTAGAGACCCAGTACTTC. Translation: CASSLDYLETQYF.

This clonotype was counted between two and nine times. The V and J genes are TRBV7-9 and TRBJ1-2, with no clear D. V lost 5 bases to trimming and J lost 8 bases, with 9 bases between them. CDR3 length: 11 amino acids. Per the germline V gene, CDR1 is SEHNR and CDR2 is FQNEAQ (reference sequence). The CDR3 region has the DNA TGTGCCAGCAGCCCTCTAGGGGGCTACACCTTC. Translated: CASSPLGGYTF.

This rearrangement joins TRBV7-2 to TRBJ2-3, with D uncertain. V was cut by 5 bases and J by 6 bases, with 9 bases left in between. Germline-derived CDR1 and CDR2 are SGHTA and FQGNSA. This CDR3 contains 12 residues. The CDR3 spells CASSPRYDTQYF. CDR3 DNA: TGTGCCAGCAGCCCGCGTTATGATACGCAGTATTTT.

The genes are TRBV12-3 or TRBV12-4 and TRBJ1-1, with D perhaps matching TRBD1 (6 bases). Trimming cost V 4 bases and J 7 bases, with 7 bases left between them. The CDR3 length is 11 residues. CDR3 in amino acids: CASSSDSEAFF. In DNA, the CDR3 is TGTGCCAGCAGTTCGGACAGTGAAGCTTTCTTT.

This clonotype was seen a few times. This rearrangement joins TRBV28 to TRBJ1-4, with D possibly matching TRBD1 (5 bases). V dropped 4 bases and J dropped 0 bases, with 12 bases sitting between them. Per the germline V gene, CDR1 is MDHEN and CDR2 is SYDVKM. The CDR3 length is 16 residues. The CDR3 nucleotides are TGTGCCAGCAGTTCGATGACAGTTGCAACTAATGAAAAACTGTTTTTT. Encoded protein: CASSSMTVATNEKLFF.

The chain recombines TRBV28 with TRBJ2-7, with 7 positions matching TRBD1. CDR3 length: 13 residues. Germline V gene lookup returns CDR1 MDHEN and CDR2 SYDVKM. Trimming removed 7 bases from V and 2 bases from J; junction bases left unmatched: 5. CDR3 nucleotides: TGTGCCAGCATCCGGGACAGAGCCTACGAGCAGTACTTC. It specifies CASIRDRAYEQYF.

Turning to this clonotype: This CDR3 is missing its conserved last phenylalanine or tryptophan, likely due to a read error. J is TRBJ2-5 and V is TRBV4-3; tentatively, D is TRBD2 (6 bases). The CDR3 contains 16 residues. The V and J ends lost 4 bases and 2 bases respectively, with 17 bases between them. Germline V gene sequence: CDR1 LGHNA, CDR2 YSLEER. CDR3 nucleotide sequence: TGCGCCAGCAGCCCCCGGGACTCGAGAGGGCAAGAGACCCAGTACCTC. Its protein is CASSPRDSRGQETQYL.

The chain carries TRBV5-1 and TRBJ2-3, with 9 bases matching TRBD1. Germline CDR1 is SGHRS and CDR2 is YFSETQ. The CDR3 contains 15 residues. V lost 4 bases, J lost 1 base, and 4 bases stayed unmatched. CDR3 sequence (DNA): TGCGCCAGCAGCGTCTGGACAGGGGGCACAGATACGCAGTATTTT. Translating gives CASSVWTGGTDTQYF.

This chain links TRBV6-5 with TRBJ2-2, with D possibly being TRBD1 (6 bases). The CDR3 sequence is 14 residues long. The germline V and J ends were trimmed by 6 bases and 1 base, with 9 bases remaining between them. From germline, CDR1 is MNHEY and CDR2 SVGAGI. The CDR3 spells CASRSGQNTGELFF. CDR3 DNA: TGTGCCAGCAGATCGGGACAGAACACCGGGGAGCTGTTTTTT.

The V and J genes are TRBV5-1 and TRBJ2-5, with D possibly being TRBD2 (5 bases). V gave up 2 bases and J gave up 2 bases, with 13 bases separating them. The V gene's germline CDR1 is SGHRS and CDR2 YFSETQ. This CDR3 has 15 amino acids. This chain's CDR3 is CASSLDGNQQETQYF. Written as DNA, the CDR3 is TGCGCCAGCAGCTTAGACGGGAACCAGCAAGAGACCCAGTACTTC.

This sequence joins TRBV15 and TRBJ2-6; 8 bases are shared with TRBD2. Germline lookup yields CDR1 LNHNV and CDR2 YYDKDF (reference sequence). V was pared by 1 base and J by 3 bases, with 14 bases of the junction left unmatched. This CDR3 contains 20 residues. The chain's CDR3 is CATSRALPGGALVGANVLTF. In DNA form, the CDR3 reads TGTGCCACCAGCAGAGCCTTGCCCGGGGGGGCCTTAGTTGGGGCCAACGTCCTGACTTTC.

This chain joins TRBV6-6 and TRBJ2-7; 8 bases fit TRBD2. V was clipped by 2 bases and J by 4 bases; unmatched bases: 13. CDR1 and CDR2 (germline): MNHNY, SVGAGI (reference sequence). This CDR3 spans 17 amino acids. CDR3 nucleotide sequence: TGTGCCAGCAGTTACGGGGAATTCCGCGGGGGGATTTACGAGCAGTACTTC. Its translation: CASSYGEFRGGIYEQYF.

The chain uses TRBV6-1 and TRBJ1-1; D perhaps matches TRBD1 (5 bases). V gave up 0 bases and J gave up 5 bases, with 10 bases separating them. The CDR3 is made up of 14 amino acids. Germline V gene sequence: CDR1 MNHNS, CDR2 SASEGT. The CDR3 bases are TGTGCCAGCAGTGAAGCGGGGAGGGGAACTGAAGCTTTCTTT. Encoded protein: CASSEAGRGTEAFF.

This clonotype was found a few times. The V call is TRBV11-3, the J call TRBJ2-5; D might be TRBD1 or TRBD2, each matching 5 bases. The J call may be incorrect, as the DNA end agrees better with TRBJ2-7. This CDR3 region has 15 residues. Germline CDR1 and CDR2: SGHNT and YENEEA. CDR3 protein: CASSFGKGITYEQYF. The CDR3 bases are TGTGCCAGCAGCTTCGGGAAGGGGATAACCTACGAGCAGTACTTC.

This chain links TRBV27 with TRBJ2-5; D perhaps matches TRBD2 (7 bases). V lost 6 bases and J lost 2, with 16 bases in between. Germline V gives CDR1 MNHEY, CDR2 SMNVEV (reference sequence). The length of the CDR3 is 15 residues. The CDR3, as DNA: TGTGCCAGCAGACGCAACGCGGGGGCACAAGAGACCCAGTACTTC. Its translation: CASRRNAGAQETQYF.

The table lists this clonotype with a few counts. V is TRBV11-2 and J is TRBJ2-1; D gene ambiguous. The germline V gene has CDR1 SGHAT and CDR2 FQNNGV. There are 13 residues in the CDR3. Trimming left V 8 bases short and J 4 bases short, with 12 bases between. As DNA, the CDR3 is TGTGCCAGCGGTCCGAACCTATACAATGAGCAGTTCTTC. This sequence encodes CASGPNLYNEQFF. Supplemented by reference TRBV11-2 and TRBJ2-1, the full variable domain reads EAGVAQSPRYKIIEKRQSVAFWCNPISGHATLYWYQQILGQGPKLLIQFQNNGVVDDSQLPKDRFSAERLKGVDSTLKIQPAKLEDSAVYLCASGPNLYNEQFFGPGTRLTVL.

A few counts support this clonotype. J is TRBJ1-1 and V is TRBV5-1; tentative D call: TRBD1 (6 bases). V dropped 1 base and J dropped 5 bases, with 12 bases sitting between them. CDR1 and CDR2 from the germline V gene are SGHRS and YFSETQ. The CDR3 is 14 residues long. The CDR3 sequence is CASSLYGGGTEAFF. Written as DNA, the CDR3 is TGCGCCAGCAGCTTGTATGGAGGGGGAACTGAAGCTTTCTTT.

This clonotype was observed once. The gene calls are TRBV2 and TRBJ2-5; D is possibly TRBD2 (6 bases). Trimming left V 6 bases short and J 1 base short, with 12 bases between. Germline V lookup: CDR1 SNHLY, CDR2 FYNNEI. The CDR3 extends over 14 amino acids. CDR3 in DNA: TGTGCCAGCAGGCAAGGAGGGTCCCAAGAGACCCAGTACTTC. It specifies CASRQGGSQETQYF.

This rearrangement joins TRBV7-2 to TRBJ2-3; D possibly matches TRBD1 or TRBD2 (5 bases each). V shed 1 base and J shed 5 bases, with 16 bases lying between them. The germline V gene encodes CDR1 SGHTA and CDR2 FQGNSA. The CDR3 extends over 16 amino acids. The CDR3 sequence is CASSLVEGRWGDTQYF. CDR3 DNA: TGTGCCAGCAGCTTAGTTGAGGGGAGATGGGGAGATACGCAGTATTTT.

This clonotype occurred a few times. J is TRBJ2-6 and V is TRBV28; no clear D gene. This CDR3 is built from 13 residues. V lost 10 bases to trimming and J lost 4 bases, with 11 bases between them. CDR1 and CDR2 (germline): MDHEN, SYDVKM. CDR3 amino acids: CATRVSGANVLTF. In DNA form, the CDR3 reads TGTGCCACCCGGGTTTCCGGGGCCAACGTCCTGACTTTC.

This clonotype was found a few times. The rearrangement uses TRBV28 and TRBJ2-5; a weak D match, TRBD2 (6 bases). There are 13 residues in the CDR3. The V and J ends lost 5 bases and 5 bases respectively, with 12 bases between them. In germline, CDR1 is MDHEN, CDR2 SYDVKM. CDR3 nucleotides: TGTGCCAGCAGTGAGAGGGAGGACGAGACCCAGTACTTC. It translates to CASSEREDETQYF.

This clonotype turned up a few times. The V call is TRBV12-3 or TRBV12-4, the J call TRBJ2-5, with TRBD1 matching 10 bases. The trim removed 5 bases at V and 0 bases at J, leaving 6 bases unmatched. The CDR3 is 16 amino acids. The CDR3, as DNA: TGTGCCAGCAGTGAGGACAGGGGGAGGTACCAAGAGACCCAGTACTTC. Residues: CASSEDRGRYQETQYF.